This T cell receptor (beta chain) was identified in a study of cytomegalovirus exposure and HLA in healthy donors. Notes on the study in general: Most CMV-associated TCR beta chains were later found to appear HLA-restricted. When the data were analyzed later, several of the most significant clusters appeared to be linked to common viral pathogens.

Judged by abundance, this clone is medium-sized. Antigen: not known. The study ran its PCR with 60 Vbeta and 13 Jbeta primers. Some clones are missing from TCRdb's copy, which holds only in-frame ones; the method was immunoSEQ multiplex PCR. This table holds 100,000 to 150,000 clones, around four fifths found once. The ends were cut back, 2 bases at V and 8 bases at J, with 12 bases in the middle. CDR1 SGHAT and CDR2 FQNNGV come from the germline V gene. This CDR3 region has 13 residues. This TCR was sampled from a female donor in good health and CMV-seronegative. Specimen: PBMCs. The V and J genes are TRBV11-2 and TRBJ1-1; D might be TRBD1 (6 bases). The CDR3 sequence is CASSLSGGVEAFF. The DNA for the CDR3 is TGTGCCAGCAGCTTATCTGGGGGCGTGGAAGCTTTCTTT.